This entry features one T cell receptor beta chain sequence. The data originate from a study of blood T cell repertoires in COVID-19. As for the study in general: Sites in the United States, Italy and Spain provided acute and convalescent COVID-19 samples. T cells, B-cell-depleted T cells, or PBMCs supplied cDNA or gDNA.

Germline V gene data show CDR1 as LGHNA and CDR2 as YNFKEQ. This CDR3 comprises 17 residues. Trimming cost V 2 bases and J 2 bases, with 18 bases left between them. Authors' methods: Estimation of nucleated cell counts relied on the amplification of reference gene primers. Using immunoSEQ multiplex PCR, the repertoire was profiled, and TCRdb retains in-frame clones only, with some absent. V and J calls plus clone size are reproduced from that table; the DNA served to infer D and trimming. Of 100,000 to 150,000 clones in the sample, 70% to 80% were seen once. The sequencing input was peripheral blood. The sequence was collected from a human donor in a cohort sampled during active COVID-19. V gene TRBV4-2 combines with J gene TRBJ1-1, with a tentative D call TRBD1 (6 bases). In DNA, the CDR3 is TGTGCCAGCAGCCAAATAGCCGGCGGGGGCCTTAACACTGAAGCTTTCTTT. It specifies CASSQIAGGGLNTEAFF.